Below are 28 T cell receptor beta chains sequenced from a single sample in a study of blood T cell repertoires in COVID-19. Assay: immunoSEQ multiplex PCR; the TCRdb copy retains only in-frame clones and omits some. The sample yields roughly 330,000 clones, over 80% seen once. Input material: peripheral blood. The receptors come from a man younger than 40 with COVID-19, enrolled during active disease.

The CDR3 DNA reads as TGTGCCAGCTCACCACTCCCCCGTCCAACTAATGAAAAACTGTTTTTT. Its protein product is CASSPLPRPTNEKLFF. The rearrangement links TRBV18 to TRBJ1-4; D is unclear. Germline loops: CDR1 KGHSH, CDR2 LQKENI. CDR3 size: 16 residues. Trimming left V 1 base short and J 0 bases short, with 9 bases between.

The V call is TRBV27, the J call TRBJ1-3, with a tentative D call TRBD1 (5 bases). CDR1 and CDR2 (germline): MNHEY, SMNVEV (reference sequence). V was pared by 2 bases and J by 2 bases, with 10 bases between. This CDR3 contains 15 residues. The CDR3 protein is CASSLGVRAGNTIYF. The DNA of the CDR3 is TGTGCCAGCAGTTTAGGGGTCAGGGCTGGAAACACCATATATTTT.

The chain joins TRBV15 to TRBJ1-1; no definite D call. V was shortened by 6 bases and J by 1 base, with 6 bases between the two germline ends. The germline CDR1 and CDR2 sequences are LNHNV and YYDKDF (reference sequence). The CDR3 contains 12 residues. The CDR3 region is CATSNGNTEAFF. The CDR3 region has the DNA TGTGCCACCAGTAACGGGAACACTGAAGCTTTCTTT.

For the CDR3, the DNA is TGTGCCAGCAGTTACTCGGGGACAGGGGCATATGAAGCTTTCTTT. It encodes CASSYSGTGAYEAFF. This chain connects TRBV6-5 to TRBJ1-1, with 10 nucleotides matching TRBD1. The germline V gene has CDR1 MNHEY and CDR2 SVGAGI. Trimming removed 0 bases from V and 7 bases from J; junction bases left unmatched: 5. CDR3 length: 15 amino acids.

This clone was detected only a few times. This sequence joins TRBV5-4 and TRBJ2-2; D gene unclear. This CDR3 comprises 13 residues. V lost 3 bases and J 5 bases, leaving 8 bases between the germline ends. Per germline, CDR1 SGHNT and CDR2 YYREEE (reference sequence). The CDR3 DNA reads TGTGCCAGCAGCTACCCTACTACCGGGGAGCTGTTTTTT. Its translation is CASSYPTTGELFF.

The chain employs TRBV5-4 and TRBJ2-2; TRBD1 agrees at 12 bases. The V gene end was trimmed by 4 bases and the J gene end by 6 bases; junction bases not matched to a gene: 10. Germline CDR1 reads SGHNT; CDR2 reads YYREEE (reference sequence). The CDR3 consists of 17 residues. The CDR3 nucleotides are TGTGCCAGCAGCCCCGGGACAGGGGGCGCGTTGGCCGGGGAGCTGTTTTTT. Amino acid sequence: CASSPGTGGALAGELFF.

CDR3 DNA sequence: TGTGCCAGCAGCTTAGGGGACGGGGGATTGGAGACCCAGTACTTC. Translated: CASSLGDGGLETQYF. The chain uses TRBV7-2 and TRBJ2-5, with D possibly matching TRBD2 (6 bases). The CDR3 covers 15 residues. Trimming removed 1 base at V and 5 bases at J, with 14 bases between. Germline V gene lookup returns CDR1 SGHTA and CDR2 FQGNSA.

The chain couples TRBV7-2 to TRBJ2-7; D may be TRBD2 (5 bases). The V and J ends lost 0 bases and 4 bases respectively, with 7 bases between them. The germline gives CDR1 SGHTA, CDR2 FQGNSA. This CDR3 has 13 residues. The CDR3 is CASSLAEVYEQYF. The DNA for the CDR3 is TGTGCCAGCAGCTTAGCGGAGGTGTACGAGCAGTACTTC.

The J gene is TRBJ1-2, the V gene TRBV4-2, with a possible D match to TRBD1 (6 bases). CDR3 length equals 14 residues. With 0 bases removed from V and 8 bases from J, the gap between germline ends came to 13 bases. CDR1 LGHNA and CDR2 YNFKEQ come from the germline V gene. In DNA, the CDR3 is TGTGCCAGCAGCCAAGACCCCCAGGGGCAGGGCTACACCTTC. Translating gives CASSQDPQGQGYTF.

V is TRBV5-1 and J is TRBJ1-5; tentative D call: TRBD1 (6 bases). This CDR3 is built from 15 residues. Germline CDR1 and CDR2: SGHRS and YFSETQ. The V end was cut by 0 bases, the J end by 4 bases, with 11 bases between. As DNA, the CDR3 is TGCGCCAGCAGCTTGGAGGGGGTGGGGAATCAGCCCCAGCATTTT. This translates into CASSLEGVGNQPQHF.

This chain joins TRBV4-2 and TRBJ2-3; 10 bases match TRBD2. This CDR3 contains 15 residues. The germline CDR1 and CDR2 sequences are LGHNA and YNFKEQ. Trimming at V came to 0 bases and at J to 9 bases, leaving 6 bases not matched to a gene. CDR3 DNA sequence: TGTGCCAGCAGCCAAGATTCTAGCGGGGGCGTCACGCAGTATTTT. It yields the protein CASSQDSSGGVTQYF.

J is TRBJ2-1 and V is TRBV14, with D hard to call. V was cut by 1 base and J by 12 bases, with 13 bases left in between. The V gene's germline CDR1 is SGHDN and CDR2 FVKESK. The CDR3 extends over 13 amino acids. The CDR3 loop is CASSQVGPSPQFF. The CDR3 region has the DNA TGTGCCAGCAGCCAAGTTGGCCCTTCCCCGCAGTTCTTC.

The CDR3 DNA reads TGTGCCATCAGTGACCAGGGGACCTACGAGCAGTACTTC. Residues: CAISDQGTYEQYF. This chain uses TRBV10-3 with TRBJ2-7, with D possibly being TRBD1 (6 bases). The CDR3 consists of 13 residues. Trimming removed 3 bases at V and 2 bases at J, with 8 bases between. Per germline, CDR1 ENHRY and CDR2 SYGVKD.

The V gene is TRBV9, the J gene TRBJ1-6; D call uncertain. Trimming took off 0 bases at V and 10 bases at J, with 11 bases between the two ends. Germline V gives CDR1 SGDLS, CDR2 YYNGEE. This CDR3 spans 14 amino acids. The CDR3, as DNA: TGTGCCAGCAGCGTAGAATTAAGCGAGTCACCCCTCCACTTT. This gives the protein CASSVELSESPLHF. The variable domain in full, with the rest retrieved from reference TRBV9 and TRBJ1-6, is DSGVTQTPKHLITATGQRVTLRCSPRSGDLSVYWYQQSLDQGLQFLIQYYNGEERAKGNILERFSAQQFPDLHSELNLSSLELGDSALYFCASSVELSESPLHFGNGTRLTVT.

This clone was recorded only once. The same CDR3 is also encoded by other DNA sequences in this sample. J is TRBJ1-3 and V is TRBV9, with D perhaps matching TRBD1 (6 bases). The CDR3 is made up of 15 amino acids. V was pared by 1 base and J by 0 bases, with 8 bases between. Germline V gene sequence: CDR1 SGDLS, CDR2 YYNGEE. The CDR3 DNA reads TGTGCCAGCAGCGTATCAGGGGTCTCTGGAAACACCATATATTTT. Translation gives CASSVSGVSGNTIYF.

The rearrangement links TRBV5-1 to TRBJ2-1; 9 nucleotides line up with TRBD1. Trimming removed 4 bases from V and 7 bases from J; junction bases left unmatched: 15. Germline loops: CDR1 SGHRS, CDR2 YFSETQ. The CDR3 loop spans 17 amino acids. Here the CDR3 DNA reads TGCGCCAGCAGCGTCTATGCCGGGACAGGGAAGAAGAATGAGCAGTTCTTC. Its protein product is CASSVYAGTGKKNEQFF.

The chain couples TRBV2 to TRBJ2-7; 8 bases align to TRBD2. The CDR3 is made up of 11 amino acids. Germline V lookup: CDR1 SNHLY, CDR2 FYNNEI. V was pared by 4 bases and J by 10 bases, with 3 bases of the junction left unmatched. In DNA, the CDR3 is TGTGCCAGCAGTGTACTAGCGGATCAGTACTTC. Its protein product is CASSVLADQYF.

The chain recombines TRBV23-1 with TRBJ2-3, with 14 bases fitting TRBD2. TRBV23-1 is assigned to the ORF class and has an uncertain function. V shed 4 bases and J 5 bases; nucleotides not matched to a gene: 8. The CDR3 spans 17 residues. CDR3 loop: CASSPPGLAGARDTQYF. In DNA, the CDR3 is TGCGCCAGCAGTCCCCCGGGACTAGCGGGGGCACGAGATACGCAGTATTTT.

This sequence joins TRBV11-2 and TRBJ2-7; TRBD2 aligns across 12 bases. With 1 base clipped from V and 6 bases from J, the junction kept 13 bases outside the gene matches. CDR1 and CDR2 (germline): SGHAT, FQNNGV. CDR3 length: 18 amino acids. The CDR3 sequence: CASSLVASGRARYLEQYF. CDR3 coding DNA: TGTGCCAGCAGCTTAGTGGCTAGCGGGAGGGCCAGATATCTCGAGCAGTACTTC.

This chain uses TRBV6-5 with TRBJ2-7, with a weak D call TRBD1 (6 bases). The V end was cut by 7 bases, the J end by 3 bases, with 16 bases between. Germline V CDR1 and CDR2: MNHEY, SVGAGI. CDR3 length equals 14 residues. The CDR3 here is CASTNDRGNYEQYF. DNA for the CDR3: TGTGCCAGCACCAACGATAGGGGGAACTACGAGCAGTACTTC.

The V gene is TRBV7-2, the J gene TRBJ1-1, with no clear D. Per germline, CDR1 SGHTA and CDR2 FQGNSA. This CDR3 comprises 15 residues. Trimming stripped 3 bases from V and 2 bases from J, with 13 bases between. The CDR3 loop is CASSLAGSRNTEAFF. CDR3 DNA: TGTGCCAGCAGCTTGGCAGGCTCCCGCAACACTGAAGCTTTCTTT.

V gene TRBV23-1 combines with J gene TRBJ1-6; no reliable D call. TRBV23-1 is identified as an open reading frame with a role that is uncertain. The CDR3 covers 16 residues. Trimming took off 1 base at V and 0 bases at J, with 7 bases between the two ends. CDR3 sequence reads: CASSQWASSYNSPLHF. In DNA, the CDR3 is TGCGCCAGCAGTCAATGGGCCAGCTCCTATAATTCACCCCTCCACTTT.

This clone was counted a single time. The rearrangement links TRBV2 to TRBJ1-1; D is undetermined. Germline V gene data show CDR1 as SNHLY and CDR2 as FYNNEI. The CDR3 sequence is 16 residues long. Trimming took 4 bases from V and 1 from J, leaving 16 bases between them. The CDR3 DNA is TGTGCCAGCAGTGTTGGGAAGACTATCTGGAACACTGAAGCTTTCTTT. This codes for CASSVGKTIWNTEAFF.

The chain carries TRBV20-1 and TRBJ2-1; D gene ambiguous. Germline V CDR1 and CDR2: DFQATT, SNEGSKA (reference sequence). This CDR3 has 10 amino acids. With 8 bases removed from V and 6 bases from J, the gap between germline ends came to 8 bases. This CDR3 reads CSPVSNEQFF. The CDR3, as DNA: TGCAGTCCCGTTTCCAATGAGCAGTTCTTC.

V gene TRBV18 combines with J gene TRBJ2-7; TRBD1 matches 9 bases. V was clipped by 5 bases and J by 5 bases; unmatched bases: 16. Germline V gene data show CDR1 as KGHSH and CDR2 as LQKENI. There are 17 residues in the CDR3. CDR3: CASSSILPGTGINEQYF. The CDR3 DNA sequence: TGTGCCAGCTCATCGATCTTACCCGGGACAGGGATTAACGAGCAGTACTTC.

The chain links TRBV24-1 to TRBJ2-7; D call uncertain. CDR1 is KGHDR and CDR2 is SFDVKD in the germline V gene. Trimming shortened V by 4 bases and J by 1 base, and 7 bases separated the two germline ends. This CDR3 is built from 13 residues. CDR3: CATSETYSYEQYF. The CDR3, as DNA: TGTGCCACCAGTGAAACCTATTCCTACGAGCAGTACTTC.

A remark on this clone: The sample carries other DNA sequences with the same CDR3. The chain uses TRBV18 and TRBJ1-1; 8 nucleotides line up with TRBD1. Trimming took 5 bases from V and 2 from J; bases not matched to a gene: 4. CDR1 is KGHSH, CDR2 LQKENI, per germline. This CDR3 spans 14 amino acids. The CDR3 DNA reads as TGTGCCAGCTCAAGACAGGGGTTAAACACTGAAGCTTTCTTT. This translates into CASSRQGLNTEAFF.

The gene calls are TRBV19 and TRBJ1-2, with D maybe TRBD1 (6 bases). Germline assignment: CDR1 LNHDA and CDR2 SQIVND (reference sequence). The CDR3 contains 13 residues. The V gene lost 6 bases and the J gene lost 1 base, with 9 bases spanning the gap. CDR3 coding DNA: TGTGCCAGTAGATCCAGGGGTAACTATGGCTACACCTTC. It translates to CASRSRGNYGYTF.